This passage covers 13 T cell receptor beta chains from one sample sequenced in a study of T cells in women clearing cervical HPV infection. The assay was immunoSEQ multiplex PCR, and TCRdb's table has in-frame clones only and misses some. Its table lists some 43,000 clones. The sample consisted of blood buffy coat. The receptors shown here come from a woman between 18 and 70 years old with a cervical HPV16 infection that either progressed to CIN3+ or cleared (not recorded which).

As concerns this clone: Coverage ceases 3 residues before the CDR3 finishes, and the germline J gene fills in the end. V is TRBV19 and J is TRBJ2-3; the match to TRBD2 covers 11 bases. Germline trimming cut 4 bases from V and 5 bases from J; bases unmatched to any gene: 8. Germline CDR1 is LNHDA and CDR2 is SQIVND (reference sequence). The CDR3 has 16 residues. CDR3 DNA (partial): TGTGCCAGTAGTACCCATAGCGGGGGGGCCGGAGATACG. Protein product: CASSTHSGGAGDT. From start to end, the CDR3 is CASSTHSGGAGDTQYF. Together with reference TRBV19 and TRBJ2-3, the CDR3 gives the full variable domain: DGGITQSPKYLFRKEGQNVTLSCEQNLNHDAMYWYRQDPGQGLRLIYYSQIVNDFQKGDIAEGYSVSREKKESFPLTVTSAQKNPTAFYLCASSTHSGGAGDTQYFGPGTRLTVL.

Points on this clone: The CDR3 end is not reached by the read, which stops 3 residues before it; the germline J gene fills it in. This sequence joins TRBV20-1 and TRBJ1-5; maybe TRBD1 (5 bases). Germline CDR1 DFQATT, CDR2 SNEGSKA (reference sequence). V lost 3 bases and J 6 bases, leaving 21 bases between the germline ends. The CDR3 sequence is 16 residues long. The CDR3 reads CSARSQGGSSGQPQHF. CDR3 DNA, as far as it was read: TGCAGTGCTAGGTCTCAGGGAGGAAGTTCGGGTCAGCCC.

The CDR3 DNA, read in part, is TGTGCCAGCAGCTTAGCTCAGGGATTCAATCAGCCC. It encodes CASSLAQGFNQP. The entire CDR3 protein reads CASSLAQGFNQPQHF. J is TRBJ1-5 and V is TRBV7-6, with a possible D match to TRBD1 (5 bases). The CDR3 end falls 3 residues outside the read, so it is completed with the germline J gene. Trimming left V 0 bases short and J 3 bases short, with 9 bases between. The CDR3 length is 15 residues. Germline values: CDR1 SGHVS, CDR2 FNYEAQ.

With regard to this clone: The read terminates 3 residues ahead of where the CDR3 ends, so the germline J gene completes it. The chain recombines TRBV5-1 with TRBJ1-2, with D possibly matching TRBD1 (5 bases). V dropped 3 bases and J dropped 6 bases, with 15 bases sitting between them. The germline V gene encodes CDR1 SGHRS and CDR2 YFSETQ. The CDR3 has 14 amino acids. CDR3 sequence reads: CASSSRDSFHGYTF. The CDR3 DNA, read in part, is TGCGCCAGCAGCTCCCGCGACAGTTTTCATGGC.

As concerns this clone: Coverage ceases 3 residues before the CDR3 finishes, and the germline J gene fills in the end. The chain joins TRBV19 to TRBJ2-2, with 8 bases fitting TRBD1. The trim removed 5 bases at V and 0 bases at J, leaving 8 bases unmatched. Per germline, CDR1 LNHDA and CDR2 SQIVND (reference sequence). This CDR3 is 17 amino acids long. The CDR3 protein is CASSLQGGSANTGELFF. Partial CDR3 DNA: TGTGCCAGTAGTTTACAGGGGGGATCTGCGAACACCGGGGAG.

The CDR3 here is CASSFRQYNSPLFF. Incomplete CDR3 DNA: TGTGCCAGCAGCTTCAGACAGTATAATTCACCG. J is TRBJ2-2 and V is TRBV11-2, with a weak D call TRBD1 (5 bases). The sequenced fragment ends 3 residues before the CDR3 boundary, so the rest is inferred from the germline J gene. Germline assignment: CDR1 SGHAT and CDR2 FQNNGV. The CDR3 is 14 amino acids.

CDR3 amino acids: CASRRLGAGAPGEQYF. CDR3 DNA (partial): TGTGCCAGCAGGAGACTTGGGGCAGGGGCGCCGGGCGAG. This chain uses TRBV27 with TRBJ2-7, with D tentatively TRBD1 (6 bases). The CDR3 is cut off 3 residues early in the read; its end comes from the germline J gene. Germline V CDR1 and CDR2: MNHEY, SMNVEV (reference sequence). Between the trimmed V and J ends, which lost 6 bases and 6 bases, there was a span of 24 bases. The CDR3 contains 16 residues.

A remark on this clone: The read comes to an end 3 residues before the CDR3 does, leaving the germline J gene to fill in the end. The V and J genes are TRBV2 and TRBJ2-7, with D possibly TRBD1 on 6 matching bases. CDR1 and CDR2 from the germline V gene are SNHLY and FYNNEI. This CDR3 contains 12 residues. Trimming removed 6 bases at V and 6 bases at J, with 12 bases between. CDR3 amino acids: CASSGQSSEQYF. CDR3 DNA (partial): TGTGCCAGCAGCGGACAGAGCTCCGAG.

Remarks on this clone: The read ends 3 residues shy of where the CDR3 ends; the end is completed using the germline J gene. This chain links TRBV29-1 with TRBJ2-5; D is ambiguous. V lost 3 bases and J 2 bases, leaving 10 bases between the germline ends. The CDR3 is made up of 13 amino acids. CDR1 and CDR2 (germline): SQVTM, ANQGSEA. The chain's CDR3 is CSVEGRRQETQYF. The part of the CDR3 DNA that was read is TGCAGCGTTGAGGGCAGACGACAAGAGACC.

About this clone: The sequenced fragment ends 3 residues before the CDR3 boundary, so the rest is inferred from the germline J gene. The chain is built from TRBV6-1 and TRBJ1-1, with D perhaps matching TRBD1 (6 bases). CDR3 size: 14 residues. CDR1 is MNHNS, CDR2 SASEGT, per germline. With 4 bases removed from V and 4 bases from J, the gap between germline ends came to 13 bases. The covered CDR3 bases are TGTGCCAGCAGTGCAGACCCAGGGGTCACTGAA. Translation gives CASSADPGVTE. The entire CDR3 reads CASSADPGVTEAFF.

As for this clone: The DNA ends 3 residues before the CDR3 does, and the rest of the CDR3 is filled in from the germline J gene. This sequence joins TRBV6-1 and TRBJ2-3; D gene uncertain. Germline lookup yields CDR1 MNHNS and CDR2 SASEGT. This CDR3 has 12 residues. The CDR3 bases that were read are TGTGCCAGCAGTGCAACGGGTCTCGCG. Its protein product is CASSATGLA. The whole CDR3 sequence reads CASSATGLAQYF.

Remarks on this clone: The read ends 3 residues before the CDR3 terminus; that terminus is restored from the germline J gene. This chain joins TRBV5-4 and TRBJ2-3, with 13 bases identical to TRBD2. This CDR3 has 16 amino acids. The J segment lost 6 bases and the V segment lost 3 bases, leaving 7 bases of the junction unmatched. CDR1 is SGHNT and CDR2 is YYREEE in the germline V gene (reference sequence). The CDR3 bases that were read are TGTGCCAGCAGCTCCGGGACTAGCGGGGTTAGTGATACG. The encoded protein is CASSSGTSGVSDT. The whole CDR3 protein is CASSSGTSGVSDTQYF. The full variable domain, completed using reference TRBV5-4 and TRBJ2-3, is ETGVTQSPTHLIKTRGQQVTLRCSSQSGHNTVSWYQQALGQGPQFIFQYYREEENGRGNFPPRFSGLQFPNYSSELNVNALELDDSALYLCASSSGTSGVSDTQYFGPGTRLTVL.

Comments on this clone: The read ends 3 residues before the CDR3 terminus; that terminus is restored from the germline J gene. V gene TRBV18 combines with J gene TRBJ2-4, with D perhaps TRBD2 (6 bases). Germline CDR1 is KGHSH and CDR2 is LQKENI. The CDR3 extends over 13 amino acids. The sequenced CDR3 bases are TGTGCCAGCTCCGAGGGGCCGGACTATGGT. Protein product: CASSEGPDYG. The entire CDR3 reads CASSEGPDYGQYF.